The 19 T cell receptor beta chains in this list originate from one sample, sequenced in a study of cytomegalovirus exposure and HLA in healthy donors. The data were produced by immunoSEQ multiplex PCR, yet TCRdb's version contains in-frame clones alone and is incomplete. The table has tens of thousands of clones, approximately 94% seen once. Sequenced input: PBMCs. These TCRs come from a man younger than 30 in good health and CMV-seropositive.

V gene TRBV12-5 combines with J gene TRBJ2-3; 12 positions match TRBD2. CDR3 size: 19 residues. Germline V CDR1 and CDR2: LGHNT, FRNRAP. The V gene end was trimmed by 0 bases and the J gene end by 0 bases; junction bases not matched to a gene: 7. The CDR3 protein is CASGLVRLAGVPSTDTQYF. The CDR3 nucleotides read TGTGCTAGTGGTTTGGTACGACTAGCGGGGGTTCCTAGCACAGATACGCAGTATTTT.

This rearrangement joins TRBV18 to TRBJ2-1, with TRBD2 identical over 8 bases. Looked up from germline, CDR1 is KGHSH and CDR2 is LQKENI. The CDR3 spans 14 residues. V lost 7 bases to trimming and J lost 6 bases; unmatched junction nucleotides: 8. The CDR3 spells CASCLQRECNEQFF. The CDR3 DNA follows: TGTGCCAGCTGCCTGCAGCGGGAGTGCAATGAGCAGTTCTTC.

The J gene is TRBJ2-1, the V gene TRBV28, with unresolved D. The CDR3 sequence is 13 residues long. From germline, CDR1 is MDHEN and CDR2 SYDVKM. V lost 8 bases, J lost 0 bases, and 8 bases lay in between. CDR3 sequence: CASGGSSYNEQFF. The CDR3 region has the DNA TGTGCCAGCGGCGGTAGCTCCTACAATGAGCAGTTCTTC.

The V gene is TRBV9, the J gene TRBJ2-7; 9 nucleotides match TRBD2. The trim removed 0 bases at V and 4 bases at J, leaving 5 bases unmatched. There are 15 residues in the CDR3. Germline loops: CDR1 SGDLS, CDR2 YYNGEE. The CDR3 loop is CASSVVDSGRYEQYF. The CDR3 nucleotides are TGTGCCAGCAGCGTAGTAGATAGCGGGAGATACGAGCAGTACTTC.

This clone was counted a single time. The chain carries TRBV7-9 and TRBJ1-6; 11 bases are a match to TRBD1. V lost 3 bases, J lost 14 bases, and 6 bases stayed unmatched. Germline CDR1 SEHNR, CDR2 FQNEAQ (reference sequence). The CDR3 covers 14 residues. In nucleotides, the CDR3 is TGTGCCAGCAGCTTTGGACAGGGGGCGAATTCCCTCCACTTT. Protein: CASSFGQGANSLHF.

This clone was observed a single time. This chain uses TRBV9 with TRBJ2-5; TRBD2 matches 9 bases. The V gene's germline CDR1 is SGDLS and CDR2 YYNGEE. The CDR3 runs to 14 residues. The V segment lost 3 bases and the J segment 5 bases; nucleotides outside the gene matches: 5. The DNA for the CDR3 is TGTGCCAGCAGCGGGGGACTAGCCGGGGAGACCCAGTACTTC. Translated, it gives CASSGGLAGETQYF.

The chain links TRBV25-1 to TRBJ1-6, with D hard to call. CDR3 size: 13 residues. Germline CDR1 reads MGHDK; CDR2 reads SYGVNS. The V end lost 7 bases, the J end lost 13 bases, and 17 bases lay between the germline ends. This CDR3 is CASTEGQERPLHF. The DNA of the CDR3 is TGTGCCAGCACCGAGGGCCAGGAACGGCCCCTCCACTTT.

The chain employs TRBV5-1 and TRBJ2-3; TRBD1 agrees at 7 bases. V dropped 4 bases and J dropped 4; count of bases not matched to a gene: 9. Germline CDR1 and CDR2: SGHRS and YFSETQ. This CDR3 has 15 amino acids. CDR3 amino acids: CASSPTGALSDTQYF. The CDR3 bases are TGCGCCAGCAGCCCCACAGGGGCCCTTTCAGATACGCAGTATTTT.

The J gene is TRBJ1-1, the V gene TRBV7-9; D gene ambiguous. CDR3 length: 13 amino acids. Germline lookup yields CDR1 SEHNR and CDR2 FQNEAQ (reference sequence). V gave up 5 bases and J gave up 3 bases, with 10 bases separating them. The CDR3 spells CASSLSLDTEAFF. Written as DNA, the CDR3 is TGTGCCAGCAGCCTTTCACTGGACACTGAAGCTTTCTTT. Full variable domain (missing parts from reference TRBV7-9 and TRBJ1-1): DTGVSQNPRHKITKRGQNVTFRCDPISEHNRLYWYRQTLGQGPEFLTYFQNEAQLEKSRLLSDRFSAERPKGSFSTLEIQRTEQGDSAMYLCASSLSLDTEAFFGQGTRLTVV.

This CDR3 reads CASRRTGVGYTF. The CDR3 nucleotides read TGTGCCAGCAGGCGGACAGGGGTTGGCTACACCTTC. The rearrangement links TRBV28 to TRBJ1-2, with TRBD1 matching 9 bases. Trimming took 6 bases from V and 7 from J; bases not matched to a gene: 3. Germline V lookup: CDR1 MDHEN, CDR2 SYDVKM. The CDR3 loop spans 12 amino acids.

V is TRBV7-9 and J is TRBJ1-2; TRBD1 matches 7 bases. V shed 1 base, J shed 7 bases, and the junction held 9 bases outside the gene matches. CDR1 is SEHNR and CDR2 is FQNEAQ in the germline V gene (reference sequence). CDR3 length equals 15 residues. Here the CDR3 reads CASSLGDSLRRGYTF. Written as DNA, the CDR3 is TGTGCCAGCAGCTTAGGGGACAGCCTCCGACGTGGCTACACCTTC.

For the CDR3, the DNA is TGTGCCAGCACCCGCGGGGGGGCCTACAATGAGCAGTTCTTC. It specifies CASTRGGAYNEQFF. V and J are TRBV5-5 and TRBJ2-1; 9 nucleotides agree with TRBD2. There are 14 residues in the CDR3. Trimming at V came to 6 bases and at J to 2 bases, leaving 3 bases not matched to a gene. Germline V gene data show CDR1 as SGHKS and CDR2 as YYEKEE (reference sequence). Using reference TRBV5-5 and TRBJ2-1 for the parts outside the CDR3, the full variable domain is DAGVTQSPTHLIKTRGQQVTLRCSPISGHKSVSWYQQVLGQGPQFIFQYYEKEERGRGNFPDRFSARQFPNYSSELNVNALLLGDSALYLCASTRGGAYNEQFFGPGTRLTVL.

The chain carries TRBV7-3 and TRBJ2-3; D gene ambiguous. V was clipped by 2 bases and J by 0 bases, with 3 bases between them. Germline V gene lookup returns CDR1 SGHTA and CDR2 FQGTGA. The CDR3 is 13 residues long. The CDR3 spells CASSLASTDTQYF. The CDR3 DNA reads as TGTGCCAGCAGCTTAGCGAGCACAGATACGCAGTATTTT.

The V call is TRBV5-4, the J call TRBJ2-3, with 11 bases aligning to TRBD2. This CDR3 region has 16 residues. V shed 4 bases and J 0 bases; nucleotides not matched to a gene: 4. Per the germline V gene, CDR1 is SGHNT and CDR2 is YYREEE (reference sequence). The CDR3 reads CASSPRLAGSTDTQYF. The CDR3, as DNA: TGTGCCAGCAGCCCCCGACTAGCGGGGAGCACAGATACGCAGTATTTT.

The rearrangement links TRBV6-5 to TRBJ2-4; 10 positions agree with TRBD1. In germline, CDR1 is MNHEY, CDR2 SVGAGI. Losses at the gene ends were 7 bases for V and 3 bases for J; bases not matched to a gene: 6. The length of the CDR3 is 15 residues. The CDR3 protein is CASTGTGVGKNIQYF. CDR3 nucleotide sequence: TGTGCCAGCACAGGGACAGGGGTGGGCAAAAACATTCAGTACTTC.

This chain joins TRBV2 and TRBJ2-3; 8 bases map to TRBD2. CDR1 and CDR2 (germline): SNHLY, FYNNEI. The CDR3 extends over 14 amino acids. V shed 6 bases, J shed 0 bases, and the junction held 2 bases outside the gene matches. The CDR3 region has the DNA TGTGCCAGCAGGATAGCGGGGAGCACAGATACGCAGTATTTT. Encoded protein: CASRIAGSTDTQYF. The full variable domain, its missing parts supplied by reference TRBV2 and TRBJ2-3, is EPEVTQTPSHQVTQMGQEVILRCVPISNHLYFYWYRQILGQKVEFLVSFYNNEISEKSEIFDDQFSVERPDGSNFTLKIRSTKLEDSAMYFCASRIAGSTDTQYFGPGTRLTVL.

This chain uses TRBV7-9 with TRBJ2-3, with D possibly TRBD1 on 7 matching bases. This CDR3 has 19 residues. Deletions cut 5 bases from V and 0 bases from J, with 24 bases between. CDR1 is SEHNR, CDR2 FQNEAQ, per germline (reference sequence). This chain's CDR3 is CASSGAGTANTHSTDTQYF. CDR3 nucleotides: TGTGCCAGCAGCGGCGCGGGGACAGCTAATACCCATAGCACAGATACGCAGTATTTT.

This clone occurred a few times. This chain joins TRBV4-1 and TRBJ1-5; TRBD1 might be the D (5 bases). Germline assignment: CDR1 MGHRA and CDR2 YSYEKL. This CDR3 region has 16 residues. The germline V and J ends were trimmed by 1 base and 4 bases, with 14 bases remaining between them. CDR3 region: CASSQARGRVNQPQHF. Here the CDR3 DNA reads TGCGCCAGCAGCCAAGCAAGGGGAAGGGTAAATCAGCCCCAGCATTTT.

The V gene is TRBV4-1, the J gene TRBJ1-4; 8 bases agree with TRBD1. J lost 5 bases, V lost 2 bases, and 13 bases had no gene match. The CDR3 has 18 residues. Per the germline V gene, CDR1 is MGHRA and CDR2 is YSYEKL. CDR3 in amino acids: CASSQNPSRGQANEKLFF. CDR3 nucleotides: TGCGCCAGCAGCCAAAACCCTTCTAGGGGACAGGCGAATGAAAAACTGTTTTTT.